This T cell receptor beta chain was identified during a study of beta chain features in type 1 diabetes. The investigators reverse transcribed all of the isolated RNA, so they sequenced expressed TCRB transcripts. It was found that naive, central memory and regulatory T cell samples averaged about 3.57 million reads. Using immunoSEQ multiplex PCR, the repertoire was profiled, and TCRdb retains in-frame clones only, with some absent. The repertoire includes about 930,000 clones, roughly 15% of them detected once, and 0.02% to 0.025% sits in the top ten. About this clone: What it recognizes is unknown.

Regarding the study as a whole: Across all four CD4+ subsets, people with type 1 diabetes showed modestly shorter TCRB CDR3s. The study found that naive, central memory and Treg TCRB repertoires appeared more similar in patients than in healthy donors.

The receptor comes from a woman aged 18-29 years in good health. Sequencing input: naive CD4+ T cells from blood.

The CDR3 sequence is CASSHGETDNTEAFF. In nucleotides, the CDR3 is TGTGCCAGCAGCCACGGGGAGACAGACAACACTGAAGCTTTCTTT. The chain combines TRBV27 with TRBJ1-1; tentatively, D is TRBD1 (5 bases). V lost 6 bases and J lost 2, with 16 bases in between. Germline CDR1 is MNHEY and CDR2 is SMNVEV (reference sequence). The CDR3 extends over 15 amino acids.